The 7 T cell receptor beta chains given below trace back to one sample, sequenced in a study of regulatory T cells in long-lasting Graves disease. Regarding time point: persistent/refractory GD, antithyroid drugs over 5 years with positive TRAb. Scientists built the TCR library using RNA that was extracted from PBMCs. Library construction for TCR beta used iRepertoire HTBI primers and Arm-PCR of CDR3 regions. One entry per CDR3 protein results from TCRdb running MiXCR on the multiplex PCR reads. The data contain about 450,000 distinct CDR3 sequences, 23% of them seen just once; the ten biggest clones take up about a quarter. Sequencing was performed on peripheral blood mononuclear cells (PBMCs), taken when the disease was refractory, from a patient treated with antithyroid drugs. The receptors were sampled from a female donor with Graves disease.

DNA of the CDR3: TGTGCCAGCCACCGGGACTACAATACCAATGAGCAGTTCTTC. Translation: CASHRDYNTNEQFF. The V gene is TRBV7-2, the J gene TRBJ2-1, with 7 bases aligning to TRBD2. From germline, CDR1 is SGHTA and CDR2 FQGNSA. CDR3 size: 14 residues. After removal of 8 bases from V and 6 bases from J, the junction contained 10 bases not matched to a gene.

Only a few counts were recorded for this clonotype. This sequence joins TRBV9 and TRBJ1-1; D remains ambiguous. V was clipped by 3 bases and J by 3 bases, with 12 bases between them. This CDR3 spans 14 amino acids. Looked up from germline, CDR1 is SGDLS and CDR2 is YYNGEE. The CDR3, as DNA: TGTGCCAGCAGCGGATCCGGATCCGACACTGAAGCTTTCTTT. Protein product: CASSGSGSDTEAFF.

The V gene is TRBV7-9, the J gene TRBJ2-2, with D tentatively TRBD2 (5 bases). The CDR3 totals 15 residues. Looked up from germline, CDR1 is SEHNR and CDR2 is FQNEAQ (reference sequence). Trimming removed 3 bases at V and 9 bases at J, with 17 bases between. The DNA for the CDR3 is TGTGCCAGCAGCTTTGTGGGGAGAAATACCAGGGAGCTGTTTTTT. Amino acids: CASSFVGRNTRELFF.

CDR3 sequence: CASRGTGVFEQYF. The CDR3 DNA reads as TGTGCCAGCCGAGGGACAGGGGTTTTCGAGCAGTACTTC. V gene TRBV6-1 combines with J gene TRBJ2-7; the match to TRBD1 covers 10 bases. V shed 8 bases, J shed 6 bases, and the junction held 7 bases outside the gene matches. The germline V gene encodes CDR1 MNHNS and CDR2 SASEGT. This CDR3 is built from 13 residues.

V usage is TRBV6-5 and J usage is TRBJ2-7; D is unclear. The CDR3 sequence is 14 residues long. The V end lost 0 bases, the J end lost 3 bases, and 9 bases lay between the germline ends. CDR1 and CDR2 (germline): MNHEY, SVGAGI. CDR3 nucleotides: TGTGCCAGCAGTTACTCGGCCGGCATCTACGAGCAGTACTTC. Translation gives CASSYSAGIYEQYF.

This clonotype was recorded many times. The rearrangement uses TRBV2 and TRBJ1-3; D might be TRBD1 (6 bases). Trimming removed 6 bases from V and 0 bases from J, with 9 bases in between. The germline CDR1 and CDR2 sequences are SNHLY and FYNNEI. The CDR3 contains 14 residues. The CDR3, as DNA: TGTGCCAGCAGGGACAGACGCTCTGGAAACACCATATATTTT. This gives the protein CASRDRRSGNTIYF.

This rearrangement joins TRBV7-9 to TRBJ2-7; no definite D call. CDR3 length equals 14 residues. The V gene's germline CDR1 is SEHNR and CDR2 FQNEAQ (reference sequence). Trimming pared 2 bases from V and 6 bases from J, leaving 14 bases between. Written as DNA, the CDR3 is TGTGCCAGCAGCTTATCAGCCCAGCTCGGCGAGCAGTACTTC. Translated, it gives CASSLSAQLGEQYF.